The source of this T cell receptor beta chain is a study of molecular identifiers for immune sequencing clone quantification. TCRdb recomputed calls from the PCR reads with MiXCR, one row per CDR3 protein. Of a few thousand distinct CDR3 sequences detected, around 18% appear once; the ten largest clones hold just under 8.5%. The CDR3 length is 13 residues. Germline CDR1 SGDLS, CDR2 YYNGEE. V was pared by 3 bases and J by 8 bases, with 3 bases of the junction left unmatched. The sequence was collected from a human donor in good health. Some libraries in this study had Jurkat cell RNA spiked in. The material sequenced was naive CD8+ T cells from blood, with Jurkat cell RNA spiked in. Subset reported: FACS-sorted CD8+CD4-CCR7+CD45RA+ naive T cells. This rearrangement joins TRBV9 to TRBJ2-4, with 9 bases identical to TRBD1. The CDR3 bases are TGTGCCAGCAGCGCGTGGACAGGGGACATTCAGTACTTC. Its protein product is CASSAWTGDIQYF.